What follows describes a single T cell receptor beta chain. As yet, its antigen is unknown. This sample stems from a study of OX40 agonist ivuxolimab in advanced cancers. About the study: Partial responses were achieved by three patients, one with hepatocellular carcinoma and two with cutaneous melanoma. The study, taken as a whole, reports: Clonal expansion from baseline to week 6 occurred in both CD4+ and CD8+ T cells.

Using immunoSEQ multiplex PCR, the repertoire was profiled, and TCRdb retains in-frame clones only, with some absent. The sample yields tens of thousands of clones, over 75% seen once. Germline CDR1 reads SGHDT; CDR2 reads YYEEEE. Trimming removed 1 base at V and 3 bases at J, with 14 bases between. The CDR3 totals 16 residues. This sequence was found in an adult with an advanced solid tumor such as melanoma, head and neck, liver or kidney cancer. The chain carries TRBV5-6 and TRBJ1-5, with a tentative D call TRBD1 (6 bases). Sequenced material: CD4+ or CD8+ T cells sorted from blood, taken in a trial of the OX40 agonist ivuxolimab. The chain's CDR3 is CASSLNFGQNNQPQHF. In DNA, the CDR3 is TGTGCCAGCAGCTTGAATTTTGGACAGAACAATCAGCCCCAGCATTTT. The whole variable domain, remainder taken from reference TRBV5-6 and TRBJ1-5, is DAGVTQSPTHLIKTRGQQVTLRCSPKSGHDTVSWYQQALGQGPQFIFQYYEEEERQRGNFPDRFSGHQFPNYSSELNVNALLLGDSALYLCASSLNFGQNNQPQHFGDGTRLSIL.